This T cell receptor (beta chain) appears in the sequencing data of a study of shared clonotypes between healthy human individuals. Study in general: Per donor, three plates held CD4 naive cells, three held CD4 memory, two held CD8 naive and one held CD8 memory.

J was trimmed by 0 bases and V by 0 bases; bases with no gene match: 2. There are 15 residues in the CDR3. Germline CDR1 and CDR2: SEHNR and FQNEAQ (reference sequence). With respect to this clone: The antigen remains undetermined.

Study-level points and caveats: Clonotypes shared by all four sorted-subset donors had higher generation probabilities than non-shared clonotypes.

At a deep level, the assay was run. Using immunoSEQ multiplex PCR, the repertoire was profiled, and TCRdb retains in-frame clones only, with some absent. The table has fewer than 1 million clones, about 96% seen once; the top ten hold roughly 0.23%. Selected positively for CCR7 and CD45RO-negative, naive CD8 cells excluded terminally differentiated effector memory CD45RA+ cells. The source of this sequence is a young man in good health. The specimen was naive CD8+ T cells sorted from blood. V usage is TRBV7-9 and J usage is TRBJ2-7, with TRBD2 matching 7 bases. CDR3 sequence (DNA): TGTGCCAGCAGCTTAGCCCTAGCGGACTCCTACGAGCAGTACTTC. Translation: CASSLALADSYEQYF.